This entry features one T cell receptor (beta chain) sequence. It lacks a known antigen. Base qualities are not at hand, and no much larger clone is one base apart. The data are from a study of blood T cell repertoires in COVID-19 (dated by TCRdb to the early 2020s). For the study in its entirety: Collaborator samples came from the United States, Italy and Spain and covered acute and convalescent phases of COVID-19. The prospective study material was composed of cDNA or gDNA derived from T cells, B-cell-depleted T cells, or PBMCs. Subjects who had been exposed to COVID-19, were actively infected with it, or had recovered from it provided the deeply sampled blood TCRbeta repertoires that made up the dataset. The repertoires were released in a freely available public database intended as a resource for research on the immune response to SARS-CoV-2. The samples were drawn from two sources: the first 160 participants of the ongoing ImmuneRACE study, and some 1,300 subjects contributed by 6 global collaborators. Nearly every sample came with metadata listing a de-identified subject ID, COVID-19 status, age in years and sex. Where available, HLA class I and class II types were obtained from metadata supplied by the sample provider rather than from assay-based typing. General conclusions and limits of the study: How much clinical and demographic metadata was included differed by source and by participant, and the metadata was provided uncurated.

Each collaborating institution followed its own protocols to collect whole blood in K2EDTA tubes. For TCRbeta analysis, collaborators shipped samples in one of three forms: frozen whole blood, isolated PBMCs, or DNA extracted from either of those sample types. The immunoSEQ Assay, a bias-controlled multiplex PCR, was used to amplify TCRbeta CDR3 regions from genomic DNA. On the study's bioinformatics: The number of nucleated cells in each sample was estimated by amplification of reference gene primers within the assay. To quantify the absolute abundance of each unique TCRbeta CDR3 rearrangement, sequence reads were collapsed and filtered. For each sample, productive Simpson clonality was calculated by taking the square root of Simpson's diversity index across productive rearrangements. TCRdb obtained this table from immuneACCESS and retained in-frame rearrangements with V and J assigned. These tables miss some clones; where compared with another copy, unresolved V genes account for less than half of the shortfall, and the remainder is unexplained. V, J and clone size were drawn from that table, and D and trimming were deduced from the DNA. This sample comprises 90,000 or so clones, around 90% of them detected only once. The ten largest clonotypes hold roughly 1.8% of the sample.

This clonotype was sampled from a human donor with active COVID-19. The donor label of this sample is uncertain. The material sequenced was peripheral blood.

The CDR3 is CASSPGTGGYEQYF. The DNA reads TGTGCCAGCAGCCCCGGGACAGGGGGCTACGAGCAGTACTTC. Recombination connected TRBV5-4 to TRBJ2-7; 11 bases in the junction line up with TRBD1. The CDR3 sequence holds 14 residues, the cysteine and phenylalanine included. Only the CDR3 portion is preserved as DNA: 42 bases, with reading frame beginning at the first base. CDR1 and CDR2, per the germline V gene (reference sequence), are SGHNT and YYREEE. Trimming takes 4 bases off V and 3 bases off J; junction bases not matched to a gene: 3.